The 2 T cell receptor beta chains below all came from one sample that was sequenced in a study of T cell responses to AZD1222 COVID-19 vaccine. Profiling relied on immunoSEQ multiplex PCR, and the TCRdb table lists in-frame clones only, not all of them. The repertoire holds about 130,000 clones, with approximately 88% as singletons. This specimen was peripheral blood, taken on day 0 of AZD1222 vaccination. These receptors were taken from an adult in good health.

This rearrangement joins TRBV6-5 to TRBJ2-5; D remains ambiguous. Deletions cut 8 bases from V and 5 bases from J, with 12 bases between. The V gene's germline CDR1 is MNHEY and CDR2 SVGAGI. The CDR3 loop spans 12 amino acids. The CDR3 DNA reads TGTGCCAGCCGCGCAGGCGGCGAGACCCAGTACTTC. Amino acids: CASRAGGETQYF.

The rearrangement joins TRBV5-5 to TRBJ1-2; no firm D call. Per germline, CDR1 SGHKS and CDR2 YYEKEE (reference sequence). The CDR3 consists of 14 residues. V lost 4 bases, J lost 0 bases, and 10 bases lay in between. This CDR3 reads CASSKEWTNYGYTF. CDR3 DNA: TGTGCCAGCAGCAAGGAGTGGACTAACTATGGCTACACCTTC.